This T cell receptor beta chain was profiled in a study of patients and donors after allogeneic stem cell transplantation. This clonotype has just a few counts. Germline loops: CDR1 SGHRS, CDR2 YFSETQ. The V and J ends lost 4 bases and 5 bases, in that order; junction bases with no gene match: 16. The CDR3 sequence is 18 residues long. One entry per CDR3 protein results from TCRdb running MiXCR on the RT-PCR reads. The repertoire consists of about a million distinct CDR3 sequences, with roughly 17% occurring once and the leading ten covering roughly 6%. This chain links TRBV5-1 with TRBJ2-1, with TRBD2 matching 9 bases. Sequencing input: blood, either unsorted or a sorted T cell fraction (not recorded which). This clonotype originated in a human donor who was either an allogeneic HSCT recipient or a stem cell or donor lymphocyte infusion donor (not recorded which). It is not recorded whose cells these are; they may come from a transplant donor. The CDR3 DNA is TGCGCCAGCAGCCCCGCAGTAGGGAGAGTAGCGGGAGACAATGAGCAGTTCTTC. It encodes CASSPAVGRVAGDNEQFF.